This T cell receptor beta chain was recorded in a study of T cell repertoires in cytomegalovirus infection. Study in general: Evidence of both CMV infection and a matching HLA type came from public TCR beta signatures. Findings and limits, study-wide: Across the ex vivo response, the dominant clonotypes were HLA-C-restricted CMV-specific TCR beta clonotypes.

Via MiXCR, TCRdb re-called the reads, giving one row per CDR3 protein. The data contain approximately 990,000 distinct CDR3 sequences, around 29% of them singletons. Germline CDR1 DFQATT, CDR2 SNEGSKA (reference sequence). This CDR3 has 16 residues. V trimming: 5 bases; J trimming: 4 bases; junction bases outside the gene matches: 15. As concerns this clonotype: Its target is unknown.

The chain is built from TRBV20-1 and TRBJ2-3; 7 nucleotides line up with TRBD2. Sequenced material: cultured CD8+ T cells from PBMCs, taken from culture after CMV antigen stimulation. The TCR originated in a human donor in good health (CMV status not recorded). Some clones in this sample may be carry-over from other donors' samples. Written as DNA, the CDR3 is TGCAGTGCTTGCCGTGGGGAGGGCTTGGAGGCAGATACGCAGTATTTT. Protein sequence: CSACRGEGLEADTQYF.